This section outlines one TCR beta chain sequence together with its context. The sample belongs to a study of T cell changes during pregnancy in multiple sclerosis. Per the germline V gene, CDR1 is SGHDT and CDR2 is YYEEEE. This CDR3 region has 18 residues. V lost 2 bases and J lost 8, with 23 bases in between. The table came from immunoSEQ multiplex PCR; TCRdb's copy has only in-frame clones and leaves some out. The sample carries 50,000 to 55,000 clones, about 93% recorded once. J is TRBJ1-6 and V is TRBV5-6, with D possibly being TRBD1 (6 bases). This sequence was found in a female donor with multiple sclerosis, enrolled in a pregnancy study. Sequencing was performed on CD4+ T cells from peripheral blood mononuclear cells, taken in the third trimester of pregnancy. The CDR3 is CASSFSQGRGFGYSPLHF. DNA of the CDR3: TGTGCCAGCAGCTTTAGCCAGGGGAGAGGATTCGGATATTCACCCCTCCACTTT.